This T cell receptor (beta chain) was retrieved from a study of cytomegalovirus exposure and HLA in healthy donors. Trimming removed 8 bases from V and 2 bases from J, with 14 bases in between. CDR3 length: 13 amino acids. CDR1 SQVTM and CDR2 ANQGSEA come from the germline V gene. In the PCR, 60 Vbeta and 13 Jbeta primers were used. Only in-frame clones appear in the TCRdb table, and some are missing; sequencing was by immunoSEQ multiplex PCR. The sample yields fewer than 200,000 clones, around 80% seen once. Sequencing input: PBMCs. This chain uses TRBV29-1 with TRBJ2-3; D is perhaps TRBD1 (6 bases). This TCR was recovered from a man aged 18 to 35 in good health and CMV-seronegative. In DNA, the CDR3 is TGCAGCATTGCCTTGGGGGCCACAGATACGCAGTATTTT. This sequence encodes CSIALGATDTQYF.